This is a list of T cell receptor beta chains from one sample in a study of shared clonotypes between healthy human individuals. Only in-frame clones appear in the TCRdb table, and some are missing; sequencing was by immunoSEQ multiplex PCR. The sample yields some 2,000,000 clones, 90% to 97% seen once. The sequenced sample was naive CD4+ T cells sorted from blood. The source is a man younger than 35 in good health. Each CDR3 is given with its conserved first and last residue. A D gene is named only where the DNA matches it firmly. The size of a clone is reported for some rows only, either as once, few or many, or as a class for expanded clones.

D gene: TRBD1
clone size: NA
J gene: TRBJ1-2
V gene: TRBV18
CDR3 length: 15
CDR3 protein: CASSPGTGLFYGYTF
CDR3 DNA: TGTGCCAGCTCACCCGGGACAGGCTTATTTTATGGCTACACCTTC

D gene: NA
clone size: once
J gene: TRBJ2-3
V gene: TRBV6-5
CDR3 length: 14
CDR3 protein: CASSTGPLTDTQYF
CDR3 DNA: TGTGCCAGCAGTACGGGACCACTCACAGATACGCAGTATTTT

D gene: TRBD1
clone size: NA
J gene: TRBJ1-4
V gene: TRBV6-6
CDR3 length: 15
CDR3 protein: CASSRDRGLSEKLFF
CDR3 DNA: TGTGCCAGCAGCCGGGACAGGGGCTTAAGTGAAAAACTGTTTTTT

D gene: NA
clone size: NA
J gene: TRBJ2-2
V gene: TRBV5-4
CDR3 length: 15
CDR3 protein: CASRRTTENTGELFF
CDR3 DNA: TGTGCCAGCAGGCGGACAACCGAGAACACCGGGGAGCTGTTTTTT

D gene: TRBD1
clone size: NA
J gene: TRBJ1-1
V gene: TRBV6-1
CDR3 length: 16
CDR3 protein: CASSGDRSAGNTEAFF
CDR3 DNA: TGTGCCAGCAGTGGGGACAGGTCCGCAGGGAACACTGAAGCTTTCTTT

D gene: TRBD1
clone size: NA
J gene: TRBJ2-1
V gene: TRBV7-2
CDR3 length: 14
CDR3 protein: CASSPGQVYNEQFF
CDR3 DNA: TGTGCCAGCAGCCCTGGACAGGTGTACAATGAGCAGTTCTTC

D gene: NA
clone size: NA
J gene: TRBJ2-1
V gene: TRBV2
CDR3 length: 13
CDR3 protein: CASSPTGYGEQFF
CDR3 DNA: TGTGCCAGCAGTCCAACAGGGTATGGTGAGCAGTTCTTC

D gene: TRBD2
clone size: NA
J gene: TRBJ2-5
V gene: TRBV7-2
CDR3 length: 14
CDR3 protein: CASTSGSGGETQYF
CDR3 DNA: TGTGCCAGCACCTCTGGATCGGGGGGGGAGACCCAGTACTTC

D gene: TRBD1
clone size: NA
J gene: TRBJ1-1
V gene: TRBV5-1
CDR3 length: 15
CDR3 protein: CASSPRATGGTEAFF
CDR3 DNA: TGCGCCAGCAGCCCCCGAGCGACAGGGGGCACTGAAGCTTTCTTT

D gene: NA
clone size: NA
J gene: TRBJ1-2
V gene: TRBV6-6
CDR3 length: 12
CDR3 protein: CASSGTLYGYTF
CDR3 DNA: TGTGCCAGCAGCGGGACTCTCTATGGCTACACCTTC

D gene: NA
clone size: NA
J gene: TRBJ2-3
V gene: TRBV7-6
CDR3 length: 12
CDR3 protein: CASSRTSDTQYF
CDR3 DNA: TGTGCCAGCAGCCGGACTTCAGATACGCAGTATTTT

D gene: NA
clone size: NA
J gene: TRBJ1-2
V gene: TRBV6-5
CDR3 length: 15
CDR3 protein: CASSRGTFHLSGYTF
CDR3 DNA: TGTGCCAGCAGTCGGGGGACTTTCCACCTGAGTGGCTACACCTTC

D gene: TRBD2
clone size: NA
J gene: TRBJ2-7
V gene: TRBV5-1
CDR3 length: 15
CDR3 protein: CASSLESGSSYEQYF
CDR3 DNA: TGCGCCAGCAGCTTGGAAAGCGGGAGTTCCTACGAGCAGTACTTC

D gene: NA
clone size: NA
J gene: TRBJ2-7
V gene: TRBV7-8
CDR3 length: 13
CDR3 protein: CAQRQRSSYEQYF
CDR3 DNA: TGTGCCCAGAGGCAGAGGAGCTCCTACGAGCAGTACTTC

D gene: TRBD1
clone size: NA
J gene: TRBJ1-4
V gene: TRBV2
CDR3 length: 15
CDR3 protein: CASRFRQGVNEKLFF
CDR3 DNA: TGTGCCAGCAGGTTCCGACAGGGGGTTAATGAAAAACTGTTTTTT

D gene: NA
clone size: NA
J gene: TRBJ2-5
V gene: TRBV7-9
CDR3 length: 15
CDR3 protein: CASSYRLETKETQYF
CDR3 DNA: TGTGCCAGCAGCTACAGACTAGAAACTAAAGAGACCCAGTACTTC

D gene: NA
clone size: NA
J gene: TRBJ2-4
V gene: TRBV2
CDR3 length: 15
CDR3 protein: CASSLGGPAKNIQYF
CDR3 DNA: TGTGCCAGCAGTCTGGGGGGCCCAGCCAAAAACATTCAGTACTTC

D gene: TRBD2
clone size: NA
J gene: TRBJ2-3
V gene: TRBV11-3
CDR3 length: 18
CDR3 protein: CASSLDPRNSGRPGTQYF
CDR3 DNA: TGTGCCAGCAGCTTAGATCCTCGGAATAGCGGGAGACCGGGTACGCAGTATTTT

D gene: NA
clone size: NA
J gene: TRBJ1-5
V gene: TRBV19
CDR3 length: 14
CDR3 protein: CASSADERDQPQHF
CDR3 DNA: TGTGCCAGTAGTGCCGACGAACGGGATCAGCCCCAGCATTTT

D gene: NA
clone size: NA
J gene: TRBJ1-3
V gene: TRBV13
CDR3 length: 16
CDR3 protein: CASSTRQGSTGNTIYF
CDR3 DNA: TGTGCCAGCAGCACCCGGCAGGGTTCCACAGGAAACACCATATATTTT

D gene: NA
clone size: NA
J gene: TRBJ2-1
V gene: TRBV5-6
CDR3 length: 15
CDR3 protein: CASSLMGGPYNEQFF
CDR3 DNA: TGTGCCAGCAGCTTGATGGGGGGACCATACAATGAGCAGTTCTTC

D gene: NA
clone size: NA
J gene: TRBJ1-2
V gene: TRBV7-2
CDR3 length: 13
CDR3 protein: CASSLLGGHGYTF
CDR3 DNA: TGTGCCAGCAGCTTGCTAGGGGGACATGGCTACACCTTC

D gene: TRBD1
clone size: NA
J gene: TRBJ2-3
V gene: TRBV19
CDR3 length: 19
CDR3 protein: CASPVMHDRDRILTDTQYF
CDR3 DNA: TGTGCCAGTCCAGTAATGCATGACCGGGACAGGATTTTAACAGATACGCAGTATTTT

D gene: NA
clone size: NA
J gene: TRBJ2-1
V gene: TRBV5-4
CDR3 length: 15
CDR3 protein: CASSLPPSSYNEQFF
CDR3 DNA: TGTGCCAGCAGCTTGCCCCCGAGCTCCTACAATGAGCAGTTCTTC

D gene: TRBD1
clone size: NA
J gene: TRBJ2-1
V gene: TRBV6-1
CDR3 length: 16
CDR3 protein: CASSEATGPSYNEQFF
CDR3 DNA: TGTGCCAGCAGTGAGGCGACAGGGCCTTCGTACAATGAGCAGTTCTTC

D gene: NA
clone size: NA
J gene: TRBJ1-2
V gene: TRBV7-9
CDR3 length: 14
CDR3 protein: CASSNREGNYGYTF
CDR3 DNA: TGTGCCAGCAGCAACCGGGAGGGTAACTATGGCTACACCTTC